This TCR beta chain emerged from a study of identical twins. Regarding the study as a whole: Cord blood beta clonotypes present at high abundance carried fewer insertions; no such pattern appeared in memory repertoires.

Regarding this clonotype: The antigen remains unidentified.

TCRdb called the 5' RACE reads again in MiXCR, with one record for every CDR3 protein. Found here are 550,000 to 700,000 distinct CDR3 sequences, roughly 20% of them singletons; the top ten hold more than 4%. V shed 5 bases, J shed 6 bases, and the junction held 10 bases outside the gene matches. The CDR3 is made up of 15 amino acids. Per germline, CDR1 SGHTA and CDR2 FQGNSA. Separately, the same data were catalogued under a study of T cells expressing NK-cell markers. Per that paper: Clarity on HCMV specificity was lacking for the expanded NKG2C+ T cell clones.

The chain couples TRBV7-2 to TRBJ2-3; 8 bases line up with TRBD2. Source material: PBMCs. The receptor comes from a woman in her late teens or twenties in good health. CDR3 loop: CASSAPWSGSDTQYF. The DNA for the CDR3 is TGTGCCAGCAGCGCTCCCTGGAGCGGGAGTGATACGCAGTATTTT.